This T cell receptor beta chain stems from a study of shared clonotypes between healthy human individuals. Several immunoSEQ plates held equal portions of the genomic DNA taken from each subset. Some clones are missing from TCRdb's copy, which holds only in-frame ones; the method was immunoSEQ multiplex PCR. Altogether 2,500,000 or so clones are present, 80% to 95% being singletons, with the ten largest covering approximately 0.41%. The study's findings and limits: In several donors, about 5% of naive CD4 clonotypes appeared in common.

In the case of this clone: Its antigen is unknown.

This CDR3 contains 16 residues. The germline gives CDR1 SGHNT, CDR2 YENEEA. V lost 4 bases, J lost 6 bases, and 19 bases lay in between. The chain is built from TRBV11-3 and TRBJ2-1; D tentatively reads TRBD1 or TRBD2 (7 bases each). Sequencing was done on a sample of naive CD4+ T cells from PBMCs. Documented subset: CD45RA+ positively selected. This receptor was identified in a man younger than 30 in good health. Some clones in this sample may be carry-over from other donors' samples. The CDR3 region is CASSSRWEGAGNEQFF. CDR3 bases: TGTGCCAGCAGCTCCCGGTGGGAGGGGGCGGGCAATGAGCAGTTCTTC.